The T cell receptor (beta chain) under discussion was sequenced for a study of blood T cell repertoires in COVID-19. Study-wide context: Acute and convalescent COVID-19 specimens originated in the United States, Italy and Spain. The analysed material was cDNA or gDNA that came from T cells, B-cell-depleted T cells, or PBMCs.

Followed over time, Seattle patients had been enrolled while infection was active. Authors' data handling: Reference gene primer amplification yielded estimated nucleated cell counts. Sequencing was performed with immunoSEQ multiplex PCR; in TCRdb, only in-frame clones are kept and a portion is missing. From that table come the V and J calls and clone size; the DNA was used to work out D and trimming. The sample yields a few hundred thousand clones, around 88% seen once. CDR1 and CDR2 from the germline V gene are SGHRS and YFSETQ. Between the trimmed V and J ends, which lost 3 bases and 4 bases, there was a span of 10 bases. The CDR3 contains 13 residues.

This chain uses TRBV5-1 with TRBJ1-1; no clear D gene. The sample was peripheral blood. This TCR was sampled from a woman between 50 and 59 years old with COVID-19, enrolled during active disease. In DNA, the CDR3 is TGCGCCAGCAGCTCCGGGAGGAGCACTGAAGCTTTCTTT. Its protein is CASSSGRSTEAFF. The whole variable domain, remainder taken from reference TRBV5-1 and TRBJ1-1, is KAGVTQTPRYLIKTRGQQVTLSCSPISGHRSVSWYQQTPGQGLQFLFEYFSETQRNKGNFPGRFSGRQFSNSRSEMNVSTLELGDSALYLCASSSGRSTEAFFGQGTRLTVV.